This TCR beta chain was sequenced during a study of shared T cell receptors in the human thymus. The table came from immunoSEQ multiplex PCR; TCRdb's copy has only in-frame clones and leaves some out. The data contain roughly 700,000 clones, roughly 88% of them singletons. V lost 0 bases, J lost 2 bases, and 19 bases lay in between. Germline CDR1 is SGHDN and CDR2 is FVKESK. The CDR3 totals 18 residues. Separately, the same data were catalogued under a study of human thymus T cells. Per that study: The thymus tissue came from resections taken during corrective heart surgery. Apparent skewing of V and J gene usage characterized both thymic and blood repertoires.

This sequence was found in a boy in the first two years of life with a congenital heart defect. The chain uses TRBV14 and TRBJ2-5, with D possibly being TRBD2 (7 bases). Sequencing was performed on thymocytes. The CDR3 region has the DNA TGTGCCAGCAGCCAAGAAGGGGCTCGGGGGGCGCCGCAAGAGACCCAGTACTTC. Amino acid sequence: CASSQEGARGAPQETQYF. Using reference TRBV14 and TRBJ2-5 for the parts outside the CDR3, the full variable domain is EAGVTQFPSHSVIEKGQTVTLRCDPISGHDNLYWYRRVMGKEIKFLLHFVKESKQDESGMPNNRFLAERTGGTYSTLKVQPAELEDSGVYFCASSQEGARGAPQETQYFGPGTRLLVL.